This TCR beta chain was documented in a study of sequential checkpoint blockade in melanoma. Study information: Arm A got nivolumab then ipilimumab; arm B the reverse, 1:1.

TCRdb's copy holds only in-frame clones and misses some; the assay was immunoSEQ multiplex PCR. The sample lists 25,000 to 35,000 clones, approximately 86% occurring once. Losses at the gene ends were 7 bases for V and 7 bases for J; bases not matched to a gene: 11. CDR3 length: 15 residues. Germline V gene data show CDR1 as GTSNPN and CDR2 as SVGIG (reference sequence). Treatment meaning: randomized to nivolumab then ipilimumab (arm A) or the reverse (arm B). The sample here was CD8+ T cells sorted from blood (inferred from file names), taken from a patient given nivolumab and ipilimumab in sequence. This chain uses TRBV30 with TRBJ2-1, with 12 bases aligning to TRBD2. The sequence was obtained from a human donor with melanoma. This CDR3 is CASIGLAGGPNEQFF. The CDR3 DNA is TGTGCCTCAATAGGTCTAGCGGGAGGGCCGAATGAGCAGTTCTTC.